The 5 T cell receptor beta chains given below trace back to one sample, sequenced in a study of cytomegalovirus exposure and HLA in healthy donors. The PCR ran on 60 Vbeta and 13 Jbeta primers. Only in-frame clones appear in the TCRdb table, and some are missing; sequencing was by immunoSEQ multiplex PCR. The data hold 200,000 or so clones, with 60% to 80% observed a single time. The sample comprised PBMCs. Receptors originate from a woman aged 25-40 years in good health and CMV-seronegative.

V is TRBV5-1 and J is TRBJ1-2; TRBD1 is a possible D gene (6 bases). The CDR3 has 17 residues. V dropped 0 bases and J dropped 3 bases, with 18 bases sitting between them. Per the germline V gene, CDR1 is SGHRS and CDR2 is YFSETQ. The CDR3 nucleotides read TGCGCCAGCAGCTTGGGAAGGTCTCGGGGGGCGGACTATGGCTACACCTTC. It encodes CASSLGRSRGADYGYTF.

This clone was detected a few times. The chain links TRBV30 to TRBJ2-7; 7 nucleotides line up with TRBD2. The CDR3 consists of 13 residues. Germline loops: CDR1 GTSNPN, CDR2 SVGIG (reference sequence). Trimming took 8 bases from V and 4 from J; bases not matched to a gene: 11. The CDR3 nucleotides read TGTGCCGGGGGTGGGCGGGAGACTTACGAGCAGTACTTC. Encoded protein: CAGGGRETYEQYF.

This chain uses TRBV7-2 with TRBJ1-3; D perhaps matches TRBD1 (6 bases). In germline, CDR1 is SGHTA, CDR2 FQGNSA. CDR3 size: 15 residues. The V gene lost 0 bases and the J gene lost 2 bases, with 8 bases spanning the gap. The CDR3 bases are TGTGCCAGCAGCTTAGCGAACAGGGCTGGAAACACCATATATTTT. Encoded protein: CASSLANRAGNTIYF.

The rearrangement joins TRBV5-5 to TRBJ1-3; 7 bases match TRBD1. Germline V CDR1 and CDR2: SGHKS, YYEKEE (reference sequence). The V and J ends lost 4 bases and 0 bases, in that order; junction bases with no gene match: 4. The CDR3 sequence is 15 residues long. In nucleotides, the CDR3 is TGTGCCAGCAGCAGGGGGGACAGCTCTGGAAACACCATATATTTT. Its protein product is CASSRGDSSGNTIYF.

This rearrangement joins TRBV6-5 to TRBJ1-4; TRBD1 aligns across 8 bases. V was pared by 4 bases and J by 2 bases, with 3 bases of the junction left unmatched. The CDR3 contains 15 residues. Germline assignment: CDR1 MNHEY and CDR2 SVGAGI. The CDR3 loop reads CASSWGQETNEKLFF. The CDR3 nucleotides are TGTGCCAGCAGTTGGGGACAGGAGACTAATGAAAAACTGTTTTTT.